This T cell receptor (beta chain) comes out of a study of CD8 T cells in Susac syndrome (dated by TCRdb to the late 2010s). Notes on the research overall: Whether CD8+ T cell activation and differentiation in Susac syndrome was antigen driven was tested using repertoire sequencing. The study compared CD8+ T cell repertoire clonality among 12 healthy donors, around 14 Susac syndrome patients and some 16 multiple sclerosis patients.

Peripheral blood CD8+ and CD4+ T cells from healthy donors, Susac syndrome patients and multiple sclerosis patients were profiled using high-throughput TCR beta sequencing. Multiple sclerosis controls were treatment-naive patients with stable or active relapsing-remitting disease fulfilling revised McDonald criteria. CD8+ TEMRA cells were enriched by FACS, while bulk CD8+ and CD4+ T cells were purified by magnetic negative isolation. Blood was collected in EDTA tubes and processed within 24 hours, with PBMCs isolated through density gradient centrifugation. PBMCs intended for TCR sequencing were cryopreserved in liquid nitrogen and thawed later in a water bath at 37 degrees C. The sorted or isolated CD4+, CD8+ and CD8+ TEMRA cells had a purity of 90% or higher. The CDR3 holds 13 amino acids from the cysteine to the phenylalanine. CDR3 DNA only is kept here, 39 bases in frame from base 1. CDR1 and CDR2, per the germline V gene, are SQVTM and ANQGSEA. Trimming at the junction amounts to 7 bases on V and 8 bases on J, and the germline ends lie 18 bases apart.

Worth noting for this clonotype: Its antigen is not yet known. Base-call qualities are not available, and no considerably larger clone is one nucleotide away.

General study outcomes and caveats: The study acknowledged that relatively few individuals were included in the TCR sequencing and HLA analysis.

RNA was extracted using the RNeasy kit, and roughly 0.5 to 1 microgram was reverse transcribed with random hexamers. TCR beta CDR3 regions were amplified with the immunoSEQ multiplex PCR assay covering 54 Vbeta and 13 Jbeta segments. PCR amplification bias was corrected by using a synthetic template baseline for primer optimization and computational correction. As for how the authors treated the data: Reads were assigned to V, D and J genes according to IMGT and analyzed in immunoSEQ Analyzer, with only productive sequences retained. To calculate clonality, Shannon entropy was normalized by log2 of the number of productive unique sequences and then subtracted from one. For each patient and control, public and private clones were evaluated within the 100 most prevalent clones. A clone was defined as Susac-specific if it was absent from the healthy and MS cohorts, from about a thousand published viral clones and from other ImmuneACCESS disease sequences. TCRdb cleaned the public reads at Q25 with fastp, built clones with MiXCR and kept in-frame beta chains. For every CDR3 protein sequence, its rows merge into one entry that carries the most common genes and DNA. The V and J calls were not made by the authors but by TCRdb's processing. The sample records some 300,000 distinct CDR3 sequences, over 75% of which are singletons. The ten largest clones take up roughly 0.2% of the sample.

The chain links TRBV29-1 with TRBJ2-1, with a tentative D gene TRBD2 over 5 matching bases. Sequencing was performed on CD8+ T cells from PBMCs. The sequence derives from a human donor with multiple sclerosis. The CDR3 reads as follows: CSAPHRGGYEQFF. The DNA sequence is TGCAGCGCTCCCCATCGAGGAGGCTATGAGCAGTTCTTC.